This TCR beta chain emerged from a study of response to subunit inactivated influenza vaccine (dated by TCRdb to the late 2010s). Describing the broader study: To follow how T cells responded to a trivalent subunit inactivated influenza vaccine, the researchers relied on deep quantitative profiling of the T cell receptor repertoire. Study-wide findings and limitations: According to the authors, only a limited number of new T cells may be recruited by each seasonal influenza vaccination.

Reading the germline V gene (reference sequence) gives CDR1 SEHNR and CDR2 FQNEAQ. The CDR3 goes from the cysteine to the phenylalanine over 14 residues. Kept here is only the CDR3 DNA, which spans 42 bases and is read in frame from base 1. At the junction V is shortened by 3 bases and J by 5 bases; bases outside the gene matches: 7. This clonotype was counted only a few times. What this receptor recognizes is not known. The sample holds no much larger clone one base away, and base qualities are not on file. The library was prepared using RT-PCR. TCRdb names Illumina HiSeq 2500 as the instrument used. TCRdb itself trimmed the public reads at Q25 with fastp, ran MiXCR and retained productive beta chains. A single entry per CDR3 protein holds the most common genes and DNA from its merged rows. This sample has more than 700,000 distinct CDR3 sequences in its table, and around 20% of those were observed once. The ten largest make up roughly a tenth of the sample.

This TCR came from a man aged 45-65 years who received an inactivated influenza vaccine. Donor details come from another sample of the same person, matched by shared clones. Material: PBMCs from blood, obtained 5 days after vaccination. The V gene is TRBV7-9 and the J gene is TRBJ2-7, and 7 junction bases match TRBD1. The CDR3 region has the sequence CASSFGTANDEQYF. The DNA sequence is given as TGTGCCAGCAGCTTTGGGACAGCTAATGACGAGCAGTACTTC.